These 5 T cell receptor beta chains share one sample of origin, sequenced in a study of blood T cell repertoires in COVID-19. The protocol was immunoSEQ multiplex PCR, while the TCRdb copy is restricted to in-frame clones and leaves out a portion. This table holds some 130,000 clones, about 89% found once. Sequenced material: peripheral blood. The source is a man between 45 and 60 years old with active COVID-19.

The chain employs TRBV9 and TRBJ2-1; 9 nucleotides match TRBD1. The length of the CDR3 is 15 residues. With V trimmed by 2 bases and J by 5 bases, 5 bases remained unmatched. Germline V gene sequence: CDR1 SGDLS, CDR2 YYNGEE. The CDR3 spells CASSVQDRGDNEQFF. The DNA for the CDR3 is TGTGCCAGCAGCGTTCAGGACAGGGGAGACAATGAGCAGTTCTTC.

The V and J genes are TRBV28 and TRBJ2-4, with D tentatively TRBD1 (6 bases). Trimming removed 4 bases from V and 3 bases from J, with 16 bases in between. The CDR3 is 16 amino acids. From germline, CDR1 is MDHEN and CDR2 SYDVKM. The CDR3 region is CASSSPGQGGKNIQYF. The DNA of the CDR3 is TGTGCCAGCAGTTCCCCGGGACAAGGAGGCAAAAACATTCAGTACTTC.

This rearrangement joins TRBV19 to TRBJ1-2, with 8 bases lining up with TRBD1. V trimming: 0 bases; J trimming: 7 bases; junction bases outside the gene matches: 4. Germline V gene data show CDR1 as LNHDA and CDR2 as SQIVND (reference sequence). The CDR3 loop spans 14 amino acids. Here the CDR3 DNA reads TGTGCCAGTAGTATAGACAGGGGGCGATTTGGCTACACCTTC. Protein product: CASSIDRGRFGYTF.

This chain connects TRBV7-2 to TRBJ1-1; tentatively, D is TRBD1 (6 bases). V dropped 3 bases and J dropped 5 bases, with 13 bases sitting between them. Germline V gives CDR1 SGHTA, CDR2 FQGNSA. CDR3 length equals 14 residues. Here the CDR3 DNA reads TGTGCCAGCAGCTTCCAAACAGGGACGACTGAAGCTTTCTTT. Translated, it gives CASSFQTGTTEAFF.

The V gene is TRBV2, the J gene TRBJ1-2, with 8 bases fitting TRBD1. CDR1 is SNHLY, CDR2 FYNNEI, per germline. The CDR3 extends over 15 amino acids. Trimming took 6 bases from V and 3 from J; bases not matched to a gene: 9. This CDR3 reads CASRLGQGEYYGYTF. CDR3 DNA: TGTGCCAGCAGACTTGGACAGGGCGAATACTATGGCTACACCTTC.